This entry lists 10 T cell receptor beta chains sequenced from one sample in a study of OX40 agonist ivuxolimab in advanced cancers. Measured with immunoSEQ multiplex PCR; TCRdb has only the in-frame clones, and not every one. The table shows some 90,000 clones, with more than 70% occurring only once. This specimen was CD4+ or CD8+ T cells sorted from blood, taken in a trial of the OX40 agonist ivuxolimab. All receptors come from an adult with an advanced solid tumor such as melanoma, head and neck, liver or kidney cancer.

This rearrangement joins TRBV7-2 to TRBJ1-3; the match to TRBD1 covers 7 bases. The CDR3 spans 15 residues. V was pared by 1 base and J by 4 bases, with 4 bases of the junction left unmatched. CDR1 is SGHTA, CDR2 FQGNSA, per germline. The CDR3 spells CASSLDRGRGNTIYF. The CDR3 region has the DNA TGTGCCAGCAGCTTAGACAGGGGTCGGGGAAACACCATATATTTT.

The chain has TRBV11-3 and TRBJ2-2; D is ambiguous. V was trimmed by 5 bases and J by 6 bases, leaving 10 bases between them. The CDR3 has 13 residues. In germline, CDR1 is SGHNT, CDR2 YENEEA. CDR3 protein: CASSLLWAGELFF. The CDR3 DNA is TGTGCCAGCAGCCTGCTCTGGGCCGGGGAGCTGTTTTTT. Full variable domain (outside the CDR3, taken from reference TRBV11-3 and TRBJ2-2): EAGVVQSPRYKIIEKKQPVAFWCNPISGHNTLYWYLQNLGQGPELLIRYENEEAVDDSQLPKDRFSAERLKGVDSTLKIQPAELGDSAVYLCASSLLWAGELFFGEGSRLTVL.

The chain joins TRBV6-5 to TRBJ1-2, with a weak D call TRBD1 (6 bases). CDR1 MNHEY and CDR2 SVGAGI come from the germline V gene. Trimming took 1 base from V and 6 from J, leaving 12 bases between them. The CDR3 loop spans 14 amino acids. The CDR3 here is CASSYLGGKDGYTF. The CDR3 DNA reads TGTGCCAGCAGTTACTTAGGGGGGAAGGATGGCTACACCTTC.

This sequence joins TRBV6-5 and TRBJ2-7, with 9 bases aligning to TRBD2. Germline values: CDR1 MNHEY, CDR2 SVGAGI. The CDR3 is 14 residues long. V gave up 3 bases and J gave up 7 bases; unmatched junction bases: 7. DNA for the CDR3: TGTGCCAGCAGTTATTCAGCGGGAGGCCGGGAGCAGTACTTC. Translating gives CASSYSAGGREQYF.

This chain joins TRBV21-1 and TRBJ2-3; the D call in the table, TRBD2, was not verified against the DNA. TRBV21-1 is recorded as a pseudogene. This CDR3 has 16 residues. In DNA, the CDR3 is TGTGCCAGCAGCAGGGAACCGGACTCATACACAGATACGCAGTATTTT. Translating it yields CASSREPDSYTDTQYF.

This clone was seen a few times. This sample includes further DNA sequences coding for the same CDR3. The chain couples TRBV28 to TRBJ2-1; 11 bases are shared with TRBD2. Germline V gene data show CDR1 as MDHEN and CDR2 as SYDVKM. V gave up 6 bases and J gave up 4 bases; unmatched junction bases: 2. The CDR3 has 14 residues. CDR3 in amino acids: CASRLAGAYNEQFF. The DNA for the CDR3 is TGTGCCAGCAGACTAGCGGGAGCTTACAATGAGCAGTTCTTC.

This clone turned up a few times. The rearrangement uses TRBV15 and TRBJ2-5; D is undetermined. There are 15 residues in the CDR3. V shed 0 bases and J shed 1 base, with 9 bases lying between them. CDR1 LNHNV and CDR2 YYDKDF come from the germline V gene (reference sequence). In nucleotides, the CDR3 is TGTGCCACCAGCAGAGATAGAGCCTCCCAAGAGACCCAGTACTTC. Its protein product is CATSRDRASQETQYF.

V is TRBV5-1 and J is TRBJ2-5; 12 bases map to TRBD2. Germline CDR1 and CDR2: SGHRS and YFSETQ. This CDR3 has 14 residues. V lost 4 bases to trimming and J lost 4 bases; unmatched junction nucleotides: 2. The CDR3 loop reads CASSKGLAGETQYF. DNA for the CDR3: TGCGCCAGCAGCAAGGGACTAGCGGGAGAGACCCAGTACTTC.

This clone was observed a single time. This chain connects TRBV6-1 to TRBJ1-5, with a tentative D call TRBD1 (6 bases). The CDR3 has 13 amino acids. Trimming removed 1 base from V and 6 bases from J, with 7 bases in between. The V gene's germline CDR1 is MNHNS and CDR2 SASEGT. CDR3 sequence reads: CASSEVQGQPQHF. CDR3 nucleotides: TGTGCCAGCAGTGAAGTACAGGGTCAGCCCCAGCATTTT.

The rearrangement uses TRBV2 and TRBJ2-7, with TRBD2 matching 8 bases. Per the germline V gene, CDR1 is SNHLY and CDR2 is FYNNEI. J was trimmed by 2 bases and V by 4 bases; bases with no gene match: 4. The length of the CDR3 is 14 residues. Here the CDR3 reads CASSASGPPYEQYF. CDR3 nucleotides: TGTGCCAGCAGTGCTAGCGGGCCTCCCTACGAGCAGTACTTC.